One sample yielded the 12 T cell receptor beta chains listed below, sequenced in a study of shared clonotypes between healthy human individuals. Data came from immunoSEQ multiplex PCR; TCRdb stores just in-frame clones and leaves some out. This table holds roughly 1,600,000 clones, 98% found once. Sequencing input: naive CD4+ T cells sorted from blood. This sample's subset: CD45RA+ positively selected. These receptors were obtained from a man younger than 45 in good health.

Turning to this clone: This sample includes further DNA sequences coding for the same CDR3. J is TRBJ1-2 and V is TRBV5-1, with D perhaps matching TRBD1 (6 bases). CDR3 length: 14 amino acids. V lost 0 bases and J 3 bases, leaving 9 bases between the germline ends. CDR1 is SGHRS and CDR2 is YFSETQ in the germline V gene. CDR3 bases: TGCGCCAGCAGCTTGGTGTCAGGGGACTATGGCTACACCTTC. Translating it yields CASSLVSGDYGYTF.

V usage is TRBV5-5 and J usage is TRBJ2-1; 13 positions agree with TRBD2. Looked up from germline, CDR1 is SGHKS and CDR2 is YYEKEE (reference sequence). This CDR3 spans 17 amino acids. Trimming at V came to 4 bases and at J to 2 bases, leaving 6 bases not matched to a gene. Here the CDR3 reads CASSRTGLAGPYNEQFF. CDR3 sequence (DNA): TGTGCCAGCAGCCGTACGGGACTAGCGGGACCCTACAATGAGCAGTTCTTC.

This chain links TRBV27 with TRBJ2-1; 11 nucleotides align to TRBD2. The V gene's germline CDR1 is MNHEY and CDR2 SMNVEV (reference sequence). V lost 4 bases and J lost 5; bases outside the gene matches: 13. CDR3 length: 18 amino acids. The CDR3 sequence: CASSYIATGTSGHNEQFF. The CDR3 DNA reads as TGTGCCAGCAGTTACATTGCCACCGGGACTAGCGGACACAATGAGCAGTTCTTC.

For the CDR3, the DNA is TGCGCCAGCAGCCAAGGGACAGCCCAGGGTCCCGGGGAGCTGTTTTTT. Translated, it gives CASSQGTAQGPGELFF. The rearrangement joins TRBV4-3 to TRBJ2-2; possibly TRBD1 for D (6 bases). The V end lost 1 base, the J end lost 6 bases, and 15 bases lay between the germline ends. CDR3 length: 16 amino acids. Germline V gene data show CDR1 as LGHNA and CDR2 as YSLEER.

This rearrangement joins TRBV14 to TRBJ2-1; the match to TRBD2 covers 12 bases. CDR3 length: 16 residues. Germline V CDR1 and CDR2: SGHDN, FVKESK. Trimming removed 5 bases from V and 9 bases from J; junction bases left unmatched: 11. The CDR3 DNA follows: TGTGCCAGCAGCTCCCGACTAGCGGGAGCCCTTGGTGAGCAGTTCTTC. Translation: CASSSRLAGALGEQFF.

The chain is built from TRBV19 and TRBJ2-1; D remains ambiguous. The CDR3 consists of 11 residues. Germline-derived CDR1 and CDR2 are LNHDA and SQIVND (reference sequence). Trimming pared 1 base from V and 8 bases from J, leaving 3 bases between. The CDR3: CASSIVDEQFF. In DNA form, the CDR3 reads TGTGCCAGTAGTATAGTTGATGAGCAGTTCTTC. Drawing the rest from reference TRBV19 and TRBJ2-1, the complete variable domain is DGGITQSPKYLFRKEGQNVTLSCEQNLNHDAMYWYRQDPGQGLRLIYYSQIVNDFQKGDIAEGYSVSREKKESFPLTVTSAQKNPTAFYLCASSIVDEQFFGPGTRLTVL.

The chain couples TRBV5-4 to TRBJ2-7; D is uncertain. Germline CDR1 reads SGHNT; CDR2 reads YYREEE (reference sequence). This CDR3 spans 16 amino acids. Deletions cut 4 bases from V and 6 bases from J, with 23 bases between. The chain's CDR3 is CASSPTSAPYPSEQYF. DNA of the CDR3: TGTGCCAGCAGCCCAACTTCCGCGCCCTACCCGTCCGAGCAGTACTTC.

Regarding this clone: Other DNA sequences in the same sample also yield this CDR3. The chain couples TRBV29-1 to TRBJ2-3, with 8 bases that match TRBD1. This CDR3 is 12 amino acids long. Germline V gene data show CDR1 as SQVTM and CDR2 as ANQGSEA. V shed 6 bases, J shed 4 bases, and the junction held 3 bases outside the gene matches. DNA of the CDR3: TGCAGCGTGGCACAGGGGGCAGATACGCAGTATTTT. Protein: CSVAQGADTQYF.

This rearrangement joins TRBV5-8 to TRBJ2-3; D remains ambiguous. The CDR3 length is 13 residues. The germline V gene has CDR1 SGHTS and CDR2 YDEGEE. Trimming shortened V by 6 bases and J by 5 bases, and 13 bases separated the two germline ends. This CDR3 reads CASTPTAVDTQYF. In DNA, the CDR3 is TGTGCCAGCACCCCCACAGCCGTAGATACGCAGTATTTT.

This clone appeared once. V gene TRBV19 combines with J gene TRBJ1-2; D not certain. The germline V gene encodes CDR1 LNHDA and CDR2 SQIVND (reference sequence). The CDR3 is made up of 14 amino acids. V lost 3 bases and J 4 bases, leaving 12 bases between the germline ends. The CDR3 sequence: CASSIGQAFYGYTF. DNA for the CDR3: TGTGCCAGTAGTATCGGGCAGGCGTTCTATGGCTACACCTTC. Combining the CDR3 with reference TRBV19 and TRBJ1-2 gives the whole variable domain DGGITQSPKYLFRKEGQNVTLSCEQNLNHDAMYWYRQDPGQGLRLIYYSQIVNDFQKGDIAEGYSVSREKKESFPLTVTSAQKNPTAFYLCASSIGQAFYGYTFGSGTRLTVV.

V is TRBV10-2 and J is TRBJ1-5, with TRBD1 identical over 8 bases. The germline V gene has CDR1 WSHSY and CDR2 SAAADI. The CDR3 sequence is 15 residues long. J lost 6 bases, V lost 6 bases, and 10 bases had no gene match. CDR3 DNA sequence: TGCGCCAGCAGGGTCTTCGGGACAGGCGGTCAGCCCCAGCATTTT. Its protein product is CASRVFGTGGQPQHF.

The CDR3 DNA sequence: TGTGCCAGCAGCCAGCCGGCGGGGGTTTCCTACGAGCAGTACTTC. This encodes CASSQPAGVSYEQYF. The chain uses TRBV14 and TRBJ2-7; TRBD2 matches at 7 bases. The CDR3 loop spans 15 amino acids. The J segment lost 1 base and the V segment lost 3 bases, leaving 6 bases of the junction unmatched. Per the germline V gene, CDR1 is SGHDN and CDR2 is FVKESK.